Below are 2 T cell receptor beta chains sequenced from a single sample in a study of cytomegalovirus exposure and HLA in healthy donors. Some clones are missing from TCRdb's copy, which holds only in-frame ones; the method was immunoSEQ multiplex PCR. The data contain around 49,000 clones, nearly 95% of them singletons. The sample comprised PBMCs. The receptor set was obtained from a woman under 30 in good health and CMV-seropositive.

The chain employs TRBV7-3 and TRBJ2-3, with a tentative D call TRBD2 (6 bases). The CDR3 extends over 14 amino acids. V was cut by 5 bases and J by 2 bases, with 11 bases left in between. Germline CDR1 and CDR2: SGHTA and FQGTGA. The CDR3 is CASSPRLDTDTQYF. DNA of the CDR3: TGTGCCAGCAGCCCTCGACTAGACACAGATACGCAGTATTTT.

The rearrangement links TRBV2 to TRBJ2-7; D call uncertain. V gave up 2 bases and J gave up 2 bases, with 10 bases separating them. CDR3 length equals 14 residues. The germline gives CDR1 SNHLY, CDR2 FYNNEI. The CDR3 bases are TGTGCCAGCAGTGAAATAGTGCGCCCCTACGAGCAGTACTTC. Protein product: CASSEIVRPYEQYF.